This TCR beta chain was recovered during a study of T cells in Graves' hyperthyroidism and ophthalmopathy. Germline lookup yields CDR1 SQVTM and CDR2 ANQGSEA. Trimming removed 6 bases from V and 4 bases from J; junction bases left unmatched: 10. CDR3 length equals 15 residues. Amplification of TCR beta CDR3 regions used RNA as the template. The study used the HTBI primer set for a first-round RT-PCR of the TCR CDR3. MiXCR, run by TCRdb on the multiplex PCR reads, gives a single entry per CDR3 protein. The top ten clones hold roughly 55% of a sample with about 200,000 distinct CDR3 sequences, roughly a sixth of them seen once.

Sequenced input: blood. The TCR sequence derives from a woman aged 45-65 years with Graves' hyperthyroidism. The gene calls are TRBV29-1 and TRBJ2-1; 9 bases line up with TRBD2. CDR3 in DNA: TGCAGCGTAACCCCTGGACTAGCGCTATACAATGAGCAGTTCTTC. Protein sequence: CSVTPGLALYNEQFF.